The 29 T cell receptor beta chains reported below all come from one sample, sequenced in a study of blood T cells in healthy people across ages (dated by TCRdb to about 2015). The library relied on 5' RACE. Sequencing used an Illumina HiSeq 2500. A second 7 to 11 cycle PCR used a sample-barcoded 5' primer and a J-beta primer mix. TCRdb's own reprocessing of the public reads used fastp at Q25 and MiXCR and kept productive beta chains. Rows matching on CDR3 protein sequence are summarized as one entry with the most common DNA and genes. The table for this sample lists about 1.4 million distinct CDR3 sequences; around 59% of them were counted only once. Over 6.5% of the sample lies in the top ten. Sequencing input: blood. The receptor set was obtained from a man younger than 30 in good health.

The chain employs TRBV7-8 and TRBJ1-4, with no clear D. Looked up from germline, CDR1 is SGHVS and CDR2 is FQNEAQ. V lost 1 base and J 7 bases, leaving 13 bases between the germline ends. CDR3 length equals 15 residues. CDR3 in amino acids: CASSLGGRLAEKLFF. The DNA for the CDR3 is TGTGCCAGCAGCTTAGGTGGGCGCCTGGCTGAAAAACTGTTTTTT.

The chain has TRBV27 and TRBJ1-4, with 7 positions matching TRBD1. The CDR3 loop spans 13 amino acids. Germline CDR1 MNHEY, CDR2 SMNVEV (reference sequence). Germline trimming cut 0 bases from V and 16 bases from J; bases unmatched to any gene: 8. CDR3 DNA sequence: TGTGCCAGCAGTTTATCCGCAGGGGGTCATCCGTTTTTT. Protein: CASSLSAGGHPFF.

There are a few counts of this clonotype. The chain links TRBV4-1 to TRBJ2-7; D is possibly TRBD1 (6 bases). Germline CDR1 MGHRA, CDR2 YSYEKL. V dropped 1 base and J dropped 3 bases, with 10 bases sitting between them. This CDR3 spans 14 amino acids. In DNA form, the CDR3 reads TGCGCCAGCAGCCAAGTCCTCAGGGGCTACGAGCAGTACTTC. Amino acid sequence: CASSQVLRGYEQYF.

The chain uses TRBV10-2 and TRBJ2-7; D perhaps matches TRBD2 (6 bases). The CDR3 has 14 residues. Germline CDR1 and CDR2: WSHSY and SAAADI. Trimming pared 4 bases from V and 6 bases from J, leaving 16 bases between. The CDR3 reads CASSAPGVASEQYF. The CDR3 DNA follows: TGCGCCAGCAGTGCCCCGGGGGTAGCTAGCGAGCAGTACTTC.

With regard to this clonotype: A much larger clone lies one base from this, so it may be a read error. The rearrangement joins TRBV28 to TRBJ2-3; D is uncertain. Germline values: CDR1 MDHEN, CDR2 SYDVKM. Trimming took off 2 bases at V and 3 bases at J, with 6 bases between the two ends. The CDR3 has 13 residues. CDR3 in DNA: TGTGCCAGCAGTTTAACCTGGACAGATACGCAGTATTTT. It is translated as CASSLTWTDTQYF.

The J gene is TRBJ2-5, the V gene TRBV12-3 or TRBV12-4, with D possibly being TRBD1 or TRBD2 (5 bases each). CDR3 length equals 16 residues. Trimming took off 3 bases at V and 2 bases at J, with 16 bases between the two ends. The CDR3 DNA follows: TGTGCCAGCAGTTTGTTAGGCCTTGAGGGGCAAGAGACCCAGTACTTC. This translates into CASSLLGLEGQETQYF.

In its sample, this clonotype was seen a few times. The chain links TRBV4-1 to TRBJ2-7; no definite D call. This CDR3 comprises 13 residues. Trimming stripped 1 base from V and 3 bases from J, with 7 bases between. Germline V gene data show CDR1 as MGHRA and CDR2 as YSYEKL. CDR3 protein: CASSQVPVYEQYF. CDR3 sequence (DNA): TGCGCCAGCAGCCAAGTCCCAGTCTACGAGCAGTACTTC.

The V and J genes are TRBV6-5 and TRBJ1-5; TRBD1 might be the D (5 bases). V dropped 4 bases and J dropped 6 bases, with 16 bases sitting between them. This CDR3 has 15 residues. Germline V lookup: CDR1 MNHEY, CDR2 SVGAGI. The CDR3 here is CASSLSTGVGQPQHF. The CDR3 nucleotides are TGTGCCAGCAGTTTATCTACAGGAGTTGGTCAGCCCCAGCATTTT.

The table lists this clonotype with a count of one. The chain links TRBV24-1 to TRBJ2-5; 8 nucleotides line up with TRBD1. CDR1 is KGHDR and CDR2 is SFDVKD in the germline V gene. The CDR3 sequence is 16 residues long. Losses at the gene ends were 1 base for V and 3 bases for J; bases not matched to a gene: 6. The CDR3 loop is CATSDFQGALKETQYF. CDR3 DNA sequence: TGTGCCACCAGTGATTTCCAGGGGGCCTTAAAAGAGACCCAGTACTTC.

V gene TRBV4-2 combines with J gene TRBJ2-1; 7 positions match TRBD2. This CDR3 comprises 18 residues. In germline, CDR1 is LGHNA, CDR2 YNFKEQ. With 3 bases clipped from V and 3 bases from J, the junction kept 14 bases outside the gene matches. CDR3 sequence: CASSQESRDYIYYNEQFF. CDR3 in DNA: TGTGCCAGCAGCCAGGAAAGCCGGGACTACATATACTACAATGAGCAGTTCTTC.

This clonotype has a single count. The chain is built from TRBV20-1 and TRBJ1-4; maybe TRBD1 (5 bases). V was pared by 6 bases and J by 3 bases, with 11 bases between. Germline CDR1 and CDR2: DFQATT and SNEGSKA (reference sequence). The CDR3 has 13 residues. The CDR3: CSAEGRANEKLFF. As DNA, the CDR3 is TGCAGTGCGGAGGGGCGGGCTAATGAAAAACTGTTTTTT.

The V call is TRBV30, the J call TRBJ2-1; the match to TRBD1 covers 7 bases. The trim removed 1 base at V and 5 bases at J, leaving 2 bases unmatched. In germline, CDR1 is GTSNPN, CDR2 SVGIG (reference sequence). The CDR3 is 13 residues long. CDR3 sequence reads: CAWSAGGHNEQFF. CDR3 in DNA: TGTGCCTGGAGTGCAGGGGGTCACAATGAGCAGTTCTTC.

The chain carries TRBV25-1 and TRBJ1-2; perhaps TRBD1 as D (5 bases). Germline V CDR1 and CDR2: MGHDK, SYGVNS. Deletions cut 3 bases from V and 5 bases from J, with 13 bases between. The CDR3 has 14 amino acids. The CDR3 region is CASSDPARGYGYTF. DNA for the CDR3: TGTGCCAGCAGTGACCCTGCCCGGGGGTATGGCTACACCTTC.

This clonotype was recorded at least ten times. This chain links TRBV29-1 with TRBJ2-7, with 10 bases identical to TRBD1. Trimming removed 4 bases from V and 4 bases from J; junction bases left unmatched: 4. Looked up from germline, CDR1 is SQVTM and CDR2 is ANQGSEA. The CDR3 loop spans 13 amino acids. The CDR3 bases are TGCAGCGTTGTACGGACAGGGGGATACGAGCAGTACTTC. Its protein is CSVVRTGGYEQYF.

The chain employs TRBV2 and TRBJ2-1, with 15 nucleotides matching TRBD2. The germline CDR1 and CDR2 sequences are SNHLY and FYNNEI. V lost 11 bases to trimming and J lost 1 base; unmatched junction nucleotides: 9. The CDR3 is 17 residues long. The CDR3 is CARAGLAGGNSYNEQFF. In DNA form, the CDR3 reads TGTGCCCGAGCGGGACTAGCGGGAGGCAATTCCTACAATGAGCAGTTCTTC.

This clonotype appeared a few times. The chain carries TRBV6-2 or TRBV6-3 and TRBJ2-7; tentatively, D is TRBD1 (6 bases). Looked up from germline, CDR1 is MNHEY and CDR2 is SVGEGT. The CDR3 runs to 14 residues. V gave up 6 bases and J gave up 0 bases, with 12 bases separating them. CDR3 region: CASRGQLSSYEQYF. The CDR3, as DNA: TGTGCCAGCAGAGGACAGTTGAGCTCCTACGAGCAGTACTTC.

The CDR3 DNA is TGTGCCAGCACCATGGGCTATGGGGCCGGTAATGAAAAACTGTTTTTT. Translating gives CASTMGYGAGNEKLFF. The chain combines TRBV12-3 or TRBV12-4 with TRBJ1-4; a weak D match, TRBD1 (5 bases). Trimming took off 7 bases at V and 4 bases at J, with 19 bases between the two ends. The CDR3 covers 16 residues.

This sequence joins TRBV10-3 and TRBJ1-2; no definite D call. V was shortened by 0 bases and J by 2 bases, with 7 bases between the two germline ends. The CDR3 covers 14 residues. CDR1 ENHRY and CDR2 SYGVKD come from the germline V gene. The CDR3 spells CAISESYPNYGYTF. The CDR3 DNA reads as TGTGCCATCAGTGAGTCATACCCCAACTATGGCTACACCTTC.

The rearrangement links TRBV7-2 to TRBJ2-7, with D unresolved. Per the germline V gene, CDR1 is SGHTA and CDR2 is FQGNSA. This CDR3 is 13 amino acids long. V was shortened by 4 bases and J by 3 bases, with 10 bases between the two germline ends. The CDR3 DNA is TGTGCCAGCAGCTCGTCCCCGGACTACGAGCAGTACTTC. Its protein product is CASSSSPDYEQYF.

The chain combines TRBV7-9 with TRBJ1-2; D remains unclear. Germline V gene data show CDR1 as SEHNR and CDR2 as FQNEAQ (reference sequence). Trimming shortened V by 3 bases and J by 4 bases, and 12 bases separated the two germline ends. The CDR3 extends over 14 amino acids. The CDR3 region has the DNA TGTGCCAGCAGCTTGCTGAAGGGAGGCTATGGCTACACCTTC. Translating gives CASSLLKGGYGYTF. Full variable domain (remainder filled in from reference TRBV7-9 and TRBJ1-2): DTGVSQNPRHKITKRGQNVTFRCDPISEHNRLYWYRQTLGQGPEFLTYFQNEAQLEKSRLLSDRFSAERPKGSFSTLEIQRTEQGDSAMYLCASSLLKGGYGYTFGSGTRLTVV.

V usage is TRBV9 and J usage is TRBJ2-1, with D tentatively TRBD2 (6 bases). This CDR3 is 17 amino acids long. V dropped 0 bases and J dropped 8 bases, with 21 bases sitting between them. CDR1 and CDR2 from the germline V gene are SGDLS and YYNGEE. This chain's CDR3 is CASSVGARRDNSDEQFF. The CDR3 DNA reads TGTGCCAGCAGCGTAGGGGCCCGGCGGGATAATAGTGATGAGCAGTTCTTC.

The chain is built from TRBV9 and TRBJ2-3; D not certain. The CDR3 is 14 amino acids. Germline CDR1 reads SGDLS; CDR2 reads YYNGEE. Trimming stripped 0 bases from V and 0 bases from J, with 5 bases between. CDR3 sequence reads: CASSVGGSTDTQYF. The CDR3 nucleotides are TGTGCCAGCAGCGTAGGGGGTAGCACAGATACGCAGTATTTT.

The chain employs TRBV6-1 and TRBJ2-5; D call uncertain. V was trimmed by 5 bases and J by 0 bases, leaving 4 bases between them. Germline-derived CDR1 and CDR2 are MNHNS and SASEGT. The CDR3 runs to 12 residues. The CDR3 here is CASSRYQETQYF. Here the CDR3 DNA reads TGTGCCAGCAGTCGGTACCAAGAGACCCAGTACTTC.

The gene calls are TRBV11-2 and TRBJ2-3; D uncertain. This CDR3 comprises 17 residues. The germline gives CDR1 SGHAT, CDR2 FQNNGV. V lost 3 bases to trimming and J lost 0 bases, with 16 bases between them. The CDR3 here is CASSFYPHGPSTDTQYF. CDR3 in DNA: TGTGCCAGCAGCTTCTATCCGCACGGACCTAGCACAGATACGCAGTATTTT. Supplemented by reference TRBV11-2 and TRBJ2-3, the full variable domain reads EAGVAQSPRYKIIEKRQSVAFWCNPISGHATLYWYQQILGQGPKLLIQFQNNGVVDDSQLPKDRFSAERLKGVDSTLKIQPAKLEDSAVYLCASSFYPHGPSTDTQYFGPGTRLTVL.

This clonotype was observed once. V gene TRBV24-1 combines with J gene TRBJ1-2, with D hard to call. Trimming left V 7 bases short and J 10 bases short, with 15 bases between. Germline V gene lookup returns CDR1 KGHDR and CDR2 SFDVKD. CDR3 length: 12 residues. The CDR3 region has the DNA TGTGCCACCAGGGCGGAGGGTTACGACTACACCTTC. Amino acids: CATRAEGYDYTF.

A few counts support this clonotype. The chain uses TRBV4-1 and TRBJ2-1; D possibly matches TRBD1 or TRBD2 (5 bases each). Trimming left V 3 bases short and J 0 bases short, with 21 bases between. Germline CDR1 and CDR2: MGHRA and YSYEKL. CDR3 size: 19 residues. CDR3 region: CASSQTVKPGRGSYNEQFF. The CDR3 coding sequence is TGCGCCAGCAGCCAGACGGTCAAACCGGGACGGGGCTCCTACAATGAGCAGTTCTTC.

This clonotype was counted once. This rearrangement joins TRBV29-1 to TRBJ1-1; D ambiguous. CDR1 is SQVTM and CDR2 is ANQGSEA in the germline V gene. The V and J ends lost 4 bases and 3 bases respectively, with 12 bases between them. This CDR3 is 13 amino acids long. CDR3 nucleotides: TGCAGCGTTGCTACTTCGTGGGACACTGAAGCTTTCTTT. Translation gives CSVATSWDTEAFF.

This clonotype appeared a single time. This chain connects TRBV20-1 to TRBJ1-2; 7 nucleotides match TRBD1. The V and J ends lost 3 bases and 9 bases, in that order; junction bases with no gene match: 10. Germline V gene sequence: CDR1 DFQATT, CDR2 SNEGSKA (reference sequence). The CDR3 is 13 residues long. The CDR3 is CSASPPGGHRYTF. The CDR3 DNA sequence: TGCAGTGCTAGTCCGCCAGGGGGGCACCGCTACACCTTC.

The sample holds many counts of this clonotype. In DNA, the CDR3 is TGTGCCAGCAGTTTAACCGGGTCCGGCGAGCAGTACTTC. This encodes CASSLTGSGEQYF. The V gene is TRBV12-3 or TRBV12-4, the J gene TRBJ2-7; D call uncertain. Deletions cut 2 bases from V and 6 bases from J, with 11 bases between. The CDR3 length is 13 residues.